This is a list of T cell receptor beta chains from one sample in a study of shared clonotypes between healthy human individuals. Method: immunoSEQ multiplex PCR; TCRdb's copy keeps in-frame clones and lacks some. Altogether about 2.1 million clones are present, just over 90% being singletons, with the ten largest covering 1.5% to 2%. The sequenced sample consisted of naive CD8+ T cells from PBMCs. These receptors were obtained from a man aged 18-30 years in good health. Some clones in this sample may be carry-over from other donors' samples. The CDR3 runs from the conserved cysteine through the conserved F or W. A D gene is named only where the DNA matches it firmly. Part of the rows lack a size; the others show once, few, many or a class for expanded clones.

V gene,CDR3 length,clone size,J gene,D gene,CDR3 protein,CDR3 DNA
TRBV19,15,NA,TRBJ1-5,NA,CASSIAVISNQPQHF,TGTGCCAGTAGTATAGCGGTGATTAGCAATCAGCCCCAGCATTTT
TRBV4-3,20,NA,TRBJ2-7,TRBD1,CASSQDPSGTGKEWGFEQYF,TGCGCCAGCAGCCAAGACCCCTCCGGGACAGGGAAGGAGTGGGGTTTCGAGCAGTACTTC
TRBV7-2,14,NA,TRBJ2-7,NA,CASRLAGASYEQYF,TGTGCCAGCAGGTTAGCAGGGGCCTCCTACGAGCAGTACTTC
TRBV19,13,NA,TRBJ2-7,NA,CASSIRGAREQYF,TGTGCCAGTAGTATCCGGGGGGCGCGGGAGCAGTACTTC
TRBV9,15,NA,TRBJ2-1,TRBD2,CASSPQLAGHNEQFF,TGTGCCAGCAGCCCCCAGCTAGCGGGCCACAATGAGCAGTTCTTC
TRBV19,14,NA,TRBJ2-7,NA,CASSTRTASYEQYF,TGTGCCAGTAGTACCCGGACAGCCTCCTACGAGCAGTACTTC
TRBV5-1,15,NA,TRBJ2-7,NA,CASSLVAGPGYEQYF,TGCGCCAGCAGCTTGGTCGCCGGCCCAGGCTACGAGCAGTACTTC
TRBV9,14,NA,TRBJ2-1,NA,CASSGEVGTNEQFF,TGTGCCAGCAGCGGGGAGGTAGGTACCAATGAGCAGTTCTTC
TRBV11-3,17,NA,TRBJ2-7,TRBD2,CASSLAWREVSSYEQYF,TGTGCCAGCAGCTTAGCCTGGCGGGAGGTTAGCTCCTACGAGCAGTACTTC
TRBV5-1,14,NA,TRBJ2-7,NA,CASSPYGPTDEQYF,TGCGCCAGCAGTCCCTACGGCCCCACCGACGAGCAGTACTTC
TRBV29-1,18,NA,TRBJ1-2,NA,CSVDSIPRNAILSYGYTF,TGCAGCGTTGACAGCATACCCCGGAATGCGATCCTGAGCTATGGCTACACCTTC
TRBV30,12,NA,TRBJ2-7,NA,CAWSYSDYEQYF,TGTGCCTGGAGTTACAGTGACTACGAGCAGTACTTC
TRBV15,15,NA,TRBJ1-4,NA,CATSNALWDDEKLFF,TGTGCCACCAGCAATGCCCTTTGGGATGACGAAAAACTGTTTTTT
TRBV28,14,NA,TRBJ2-5,NA,CASRIRDPRVPQYF,TGTGCCAGCAGAATCCGGGACCCCAGGGTCCCCCAGTACTTC
TRBV5-1,17,NA,TRBJ2-1,TRBD2,CASSLVFRREGPDEQFF,TGCGCCAGCAGCTTGGTTTTCAGGCGGGAGGGCCCAGATGAGCAGTTCTTC
TRBV15,17,NA,TRBJ2-1,NA,CATSRGRLVSGWNEQFF,TGTGCCACCAGCAGAGGAAGATTAGTGTCCGGATGGAATGAGCAGTTCTTC
TRBV27,13,NA,TRBJ1-1,TRBD1,CASSFLGQGEAFF,TGTGCCAGCAGTTTTCTAGGACAGGGGGAAGCTTTCTTT
TRBV9,13,NA,TRBJ2-1,TRBD1,CASSTGDRGKQFF,TGTGCCAGCAGCACAGGGGACAGGGGGAAGCAGTTCTTC
TRBV28,17,NA,TRBJ2-3,TRBD1,CASSYFPGQGSSDTQYF,TGTGCCAGCAGTTACTTTCCGGGACAGGGGAGCTCAGATACGCAGTATTTT
TRBV6-1,15,NA,TRBJ1-5,NA,CASSEWRGSNQPQHF,TGTGCCAGCAGTGAATGGAGAGGGAGCAATCAGCCCCAGCATTTT
TRBV29-1,13,NA,TRBJ2-1,TRBD2,CSVGLAVNNEQFF,TGCAGCGTTGGACTAGCGGTAAACAATGAGCAGTTCTTC
TRBV2,13,NA,TRBJ2-7,NA,CASRGKSSYEQYF,TGTGCCAGCAGGGGAAAAAGCTCCTACGAGCAGTACTTC
TRBV14,16,NA,TRBJ1-4,TRBD1,CASSQDPRGLSEKLFF,TGTGCCAGCAGCCAAGATCCGAGGGGGCTATCTGAAAAACTGTTTTTT
TRBV21-1,16,NA,TRBJ1-4,NA,CASSNRQGVANEKLFF,TGTGCCAGCAGCAACAGACAGGGGGTTGCTAATGAAAAACTGTTTTTT
TRBV5-6,13,NA,TRBJ2-1,NA,CASSLANYNEQFF,TGTGCCAGCAGCTTGGCCAACTACAATGAGCAGTTCTTC
TRBV6-5,14,NA,TRBJ2-1,TRBD1,CASSYRGQGNEQFF,TGTGCCAGCAGTTACCGGGGACAGGGCAATGAGCAGTTCTTC
TRBV28,14,NA,TRBJ2-7,NA,CASSLYGFKTQQYF,TGTGCCAGCAGTTTATATGGCTTTAAAACACAGCAGTACTTC
TRBV7-9,16,NA,TRBJ2-2,NA,CASSFPGGMVTGELFF,TGTGCCAGCAGCTTCCCCGGAGGGATGGTCACCGGGGAGCTGTTTTTT
TRBV27,15,NA,TRBJ2-5,TRBD2,CASSGTGGGQETQYF,TGTGCCAGCAGTGGGACGGGAGGGGGCCAAGAGACCCAGTACTTC
TRBV28,12,once,TRBJ2-1,NA,CASSPRANEQFF,TGTGCCAGCAGCCCCAGGGCCAATGAGCAGTTCTTC